This is a list of T cell receptor beta chains from one sample in a study of blood T cell repertoires in COVID-19. TCRdb's copy holds only in-frame clones and misses some; the assay was immunoSEQ multiplex PCR. The sample shows some 80,000 clones, about four fifths of them seen only once. The sequencing sample was made of peripheral blood. Source of these receptors: a middle-aged man with acute or convalescent COVID-19. Each CDR3 is given with its conserved first and last residue. The order of the fields is V gene, CDR3 length, D gene, J gene, clone size, CDR3 DNA, CDR3 protein. The D gene is left open where the match is weak. Size is omitted from some rows. Given values are once, few, many or a class for expanded clones.

v_gene: TRBV4-3; len: 16; d_gene: TRBD1; j_gene: TRBJ2-1; abundance: NA; CDR3nt: TGCGCCAGCAGCCAAGAAGTGGGACAGGGGTCGGATGAGCAGTTCTTC; CDR3aa: CASSQEVGQGSDEQFF
v_gene: TRBV6-5; len: 15; d_gene: TRBD1; j_gene: TRBJ2-1; abundance: NA; CDR3nt: TGTGCCAGCAGTACCCGGGACAGGGGTTTTCTTCAGCAGTTCTTC; CDR3aa: CASSTRDRGFLQQFF
v_gene: TRBV19; len: 14; d_gene: TRBD2; j_gene: TRBJ2-5; abundance: NA; CDR3nt: TGTGCCAGTTCGAGAGCGGGAGAAAGCGGGACCCAGTACTTC; CDR3aa: CASSRAGESGTQYF
v_gene: TRBV9; len: 16; d_gene: NA; j_gene: TRBJ2-3; abundance: NA; CDR3nt: TGTGCCAGCAGCGTAGGCGTGGAGATTAGCACAGATACGCAGTATTTT; CDR3aa: CASSVGVEISTDTQYF
v_gene: TRBV4-3; len: 16; d_gene: TRBD2; j_gene: TRBJ2-1; abundance: NA; CDR3nt: TGCGCCAGCAGCCAAGATGCGGGGGGCTCCTACAATGAGCAGTTCTTC; CDR3aa: CASSQDAGGSYNEQFF
v_gene: TRBV27; len: 16; d_gene: NA; j_gene: TRBJ2-1; abundance: NA; CDR3nt: TGTGCCAGCAGTTTGAGGCTAGCGCTAAAGGCAAGGGAGCAGTTCTTC; CDR3aa: CASSLRLALKAREQFF
v_gene: TRBV5-6; len: 17; d_gene: NA; j_gene: TRBJ1-6; abundance: NA; CDR3nt: TGTGCCAGCAGCTTTCCGGTGAAGGAGGATTTTAATTCACCCCTCCACTTT; CDR3aa: CASSFPVKEDFNSPLHF
v_gene: TRBV18; len: 14; d_gene: NA; j_gene: TRBJ1-4; abundance: once; CDR3nt: TGTGCCAGCTCACCTGGACAGAATAATGAAAAACTGTTTTTT; CDR3aa: CASSPGQNNEKLFF
v_gene: TRBV12-3/TRBV12-4; len: 11; d_gene: NA; j_gene: TRBJ1-5; abundance: NA; CDR3nt: TGTGCCAGCAGCGGACTGGCGGCCCAGCATTTT; CDR3aa: CASSGLAAQHF
v_gene: TRBV27; len: 12; d_gene: NA; j_gene: TRBJ2-7; abundance: few; CDR3nt: TGTGCCAGCAGGACAGTAACCTACGAGCAGTACTTC; CDR3aa: CASRTVTYEQYF
v_gene: TRBV27; len: 16; d_gene: NA; j_gene: TRBJ1-5; abundance: NA; CDR3nt: TGTGCCAGCAGTTTCAGAGGGGGTAGGAGCAATCAGCCCCAGCATTTT; CDR3aa: CASSFRGGRSNQPQHF
v_gene: TRBV30; len: 11; d_gene: TRBD1; j_gene: TRBJ1-4; abundance: NA; CDR3nt: TGTGCCTGGAGTGCACAGGGGGAACTGTTTTTT; CDR3aa: CAWSAQGELFF
v_gene: TRBV19; len: 17; d_gene: TRBD1; j_gene: TRBJ1-1; abundance: NA; CDR3nt: TGTGCCAGTAGACCAGTGCACTTTGGACAGGGGCTATCTGAAGCTTTCTTT; CDR3aa: CASRPVHFGQGLSEAFF
v_gene: TRBV27; len: 15; d_gene: TRBD1; j_gene: TRBJ1-6; abundance: once; CDR3nt: TGTGCCAGCAGTTTTCTGGGGACAGGGAATTCACCCCTCCACTTT; CDR3aa: CASSFLGTGNSPLHF
v_gene: TRBV10-3; len: 12; d_gene: NA; j_gene: TRBJ2-1; abundance: NA; CDR3nt: TGTGCCATCAGGGAATCAGGCGATGAGCAGTTCTTC; CDR3aa: CAIRESGDEQFF
v_gene: TRBV13; len: 18; d_gene: TRBD2; j_gene: TRBJ2-1; abundance: NA; CDR3nt: TGTGCCAGCAGCTTAGTCGCCACTAGCGGGCCACGCTTCAATGAGCAGTTCTTC; CDR3aa: CASSLVATSGPRFNEQFF
v_gene: TRBV10-1; len: 14; d_gene: NA; j_gene: TRBJ2-7; abundance: NA; CDR3nt: TGCGCCAGCAGTGAACCGGGGAGCTCCTACGAGCAGTACTTC; CDR3aa: CASSEPGSSYEQYF
v_gene: TRBV10-3; len: 16; d_gene: TRBD1; j_gene: TRBJ1-1; abundance: NA; CDR3nt: TGTGCCATCAGTGAGGCAGACAGGGGTATGAACACTGAAGCTTTCTTT; CDR3aa: CAISEADRGMNTEAFF
v_gene: TRBV7-2; len: 14; d_gene: TRBD2; j_gene: TRBJ2-5; abundance: NA; CDR3nt: TGTGCCAGCAGTCCGAGCGGGAGGGTAGAGACCCAGTACTTC; CDR3aa: CASSPSGRVETQYF
v_gene: TRBV15; len: 16; d_gene: TRBD1; j_gene: TRBJ1-4; abundance: NA; CDR3nt: TGTGCCACCAGCAGAGATGGCGGACAGGGTAATGAAAAACTGTTTTTT; CDR3aa: CATSRDGGQGNEKLFF
v_gene: TRBV5-4; len: 15; d_gene: TRBD2; j_gene: TRBJ2-7; abundance: NA; CDR3nt: TGTGCCAGCAGCCCCCATAGCGGGAGACCCTACGAGCAGTACTTC; CDR3aa: CASSPHSGRPYEQYF
v_gene: TRBV11-2; len: 14; d_gene: NA; j_gene: TRBJ1-6; abundance: NA; CDR3nt: TGTGCCAGCAGCTTAAACAGTAGAAATTCACCCCTCCACTTT; CDR3aa: CASSLNSRNSPLHF
v_gene: TRBV3-1/TRBV3-2; len: 16; d_gene: TRBD2; j_gene: TRBJ2-1; abundance: NA; CDR3nt: TGTGCCAGCAGCCAAGGGCTAGCGGGGGGATACAATGAGCAGTTCTTC; CDR3aa: CASSQGLAGGYNEQFF
v_gene: TRBV5-1; len: 15; d_gene: NA; j_gene: TRBJ1-4; abundance: few; CDR3nt: TGCGCCAGCAGCTTGGTCACAGGGACTAATGAAAAACTGTTTTTT; CDR3aa: CASSLVTGTNEKLFF
v_gene: TRBV2; len: 12; d_gene: NA; j_gene: TRBJ1-1; abundance: NA; CDR3nt: TGTGCCAGCAGAGGCGGAAACACTGAAGCTTTCTTT; CDR3aa: CASRGGNTEAFF
v_gene: TRBV5-6; len: 16; d_gene: TRBD2; j_gene: TRBJ2-1; abundance: NA; CDR3nt: TGTGCCAGCAGTTATCGTGGGGGAGGGGAAACCAATGAGCAGTTCTTC; CDR3aa: CASSYRGGGETNEQFF
v_gene: TRBV6-2/TRBV6-3; len: 15; d_gene: TRBD1; j_gene: TRBJ2-7; abundance: NA; CDR3nt: TGTGCCAGCAGTTTTAGGACAGGGGGCGTCCACGAGCAGTACTTC; CDR3aa: CASSFRTGGVHEQYF
v_gene: TRBV7-2; len: 15; d_gene: TRBD1; j_gene: TRBJ1-1; abundance: NA; CDR3nt: TGTGCCAGCAGCCTCATGGACAGGGGGAATACTGAAGCTTTCTTT; CDR3aa: CASSLMDRGNTEAFF
v_gene: TRBV2; len: 15; d_gene: NA; j_gene: TRBJ2-1; abundance: NA; CDR3nt: TGTGCCAGCTCCCTGCGGGCTAGCGAAGGTAATGAGCAGTTCTTC; CDR3aa: CASSLRASEGNEQFF
v_gene: TRBV9; len: 14; d_gene: TRBD1; j_gene: TRBJ2-5; abundance: NA; CDR3nt: TGTGCCAGCAGCGCCGGGACAGTTAAAGAGACCCAGTACTTC; CDR3aa: CASSAGTVKETQYF
v_gene: TRBV6-1; len: 15; d_gene: TRBD1; j_gene: TRBJ1-2; abundance: NA; CDR3nt: TGTGCCAGCAGTGAAATAGGACAGGGAACCTATGGCTACACCTTC; CDR3aa: CASSEIGQGTYGYTF
v_gene: TRBV27; len: 15; d_gene: TRBD2; j_gene: TRBJ2-3; abundance: NA; CDR3nt: TGTGCCAGCAATCGACTAGCGGCACTCACAGATACGCAGTATTTT; CDR3aa: CASNRLAALTDTQYF
v_gene: TRBV7-9; len: 15; d_gene: TRBD2; j_gene: TRBJ2-1; abundance: NA; CDR3nt: TGTGCCAGCAGCTTAGCCCAGCGGGAGAACAATGAGCAGTTCTTC; CDR3aa: CASSLAQRENNEQFF
v_gene: TRBV19; len: 17; d_gene: NA; j_gene: TRBJ1-1; abundance: NA; CDR3nt: TGTGCCAGTAGTATGGGAGAAGGGACATGGTGGGACACTGAAGCTTTCTTT; CDR3aa: CASSMGEGTWWDTEAFF
v_gene: TRBV4-2; len: 15; d_gene: NA; j_gene: TRBJ2-7; abundance: NA; CDR3nt: TGTGCCAGCAGCCCCACCTCCGGGAACTCCTACGAGCAGTACTTC; CDR3aa: CASSPTSGNSYEQYF
v_gene: TRBV30; len: 14; d_gene: NA; j_gene: TRBJ1-2; abundance: NA; CDR3nt: TGTGCCTGGGGACGTGGGGCGGTTGGCTATGGCTACACCTTC; CDR3aa: CAWGRGAVGYGYTF
v_gene: TRBV7-2; len: 14; d_gene: TRBD2; j_gene: TRBJ2-1; abundance: few; CDR3nt: TGTGCCAGCAGGTTCGGGGGGGCGAGGCTTGAGCAGTTCTTC; CDR3aa: CASRFGGARLEQFF
v_gene: TRBV11-3; len: 15; d_gene: TRBD2; j_gene: TRBJ2-2; abundance: NA; CDR3nt: TGTGCCAGCAGCTCGGGAGGGGGAGGCACCGGGGAGCTGTTTTTT; CDR3aa: CASSSGGGGTGELFF
v_gene: TRBV6-2/TRBV6-3; len: 12; d_gene: TRBD1; j_gene: TRBJ1-2; abundance: NA; CDR3nt: TGTGCCAGCAGTGACAGGGGAGAGGGCTACACCTTC; CDR3aa: CASSDRGEGYTF
v_gene: TRBV2; len: 16; d_gene: TRBD2; j_gene: TRBJ2-3; abundance: NA; CDR3nt: TGTGCCAGCAGGGGACTACCGAGATCTAGCACAGATACGCAGTATTTT; CDR3aa: CASRGLPRSSTDTQYF
v_gene: TRBV11-3; len: 13; d_gene: TRBD2; j_gene: TRBJ2-3; abundance: NA; CDR3nt: TGTGCCAGCAGCTTCGCGGGGGGTGATACGCAGTATTTT; CDR3aa: CASSFAGGDTQYF
v_gene: TRBV28; len: 17; d_gene: TRBD2; j_gene: TRBJ2-3; abundance: NA; CDR3nt: TGTGCCAGCAGTTTTTCTATCGGACTAGCGGCCACAGATACGCAGTATTTT; CDR3aa: CASSFSIGLAATDTQYF
v_gene: TRBV21-1; len: 17; d_gene: NA; j_gene: TRBJ2-1; abundance: NA; CDR3nt: TGTGCCAGCAGCAATTGGACAGGGCCCAGCTCCTACAATGAGCAGTTCTTC; CDR3aa: CASSNWTGPSSYNEQFF